This T cell receptor (beta chain) was sequenced in a study of naive and memory T cell subsets. Treatment specified: skin biopsy from PPD injection site in Mantoux-positive individual. An oligonucleotide containing a UMI was ligated to the 3' end of TCR cDNA. With 0 bases removed from V and 3 bases from J, the gap between germline ends came to 7 bases. The germline gives CDR1 SGDLS, CDR2 YYNGEE. The CDR3 extends over 15 amino acids. The SP2 primer and nested alpha and beta constant region primers amplified ligated cDNA in four rounds. TCRdb reprocessed the UMI-ligation and nested PCR reads via MiXCR and lists one record per CDR3 protein. This sample has approximately 37,000 distinct CDR3 sequences; approximately 10% occur once, and the top ten carry 3% to 5%.

This chain links TRBV9 with TRBJ2-6; D may be TRBD1 (5 bases). The origin of this receptor is an adult in good health. The specimen was skin, collected from a tuberculin skin test site. CDR3 sequence reads: CASSVVGDGANVLTF. The CDR3 DNA follows: TGTGCCAGCAGCGTAGTAGGGGATGGGGCCAACGTCCTGACTTTC.